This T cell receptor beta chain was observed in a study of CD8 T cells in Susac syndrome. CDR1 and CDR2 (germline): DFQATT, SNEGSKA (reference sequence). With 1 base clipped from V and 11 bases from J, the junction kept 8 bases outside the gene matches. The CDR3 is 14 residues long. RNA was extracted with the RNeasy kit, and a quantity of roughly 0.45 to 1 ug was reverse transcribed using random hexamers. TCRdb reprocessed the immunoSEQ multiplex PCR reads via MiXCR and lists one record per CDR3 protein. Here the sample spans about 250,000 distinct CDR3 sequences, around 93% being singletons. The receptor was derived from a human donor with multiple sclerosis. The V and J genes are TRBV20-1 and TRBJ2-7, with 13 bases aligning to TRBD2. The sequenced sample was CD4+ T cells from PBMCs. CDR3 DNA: TGCAGTGCTAGAGCTCTGACTAGCGGGGGGCCGGAGTACTTC. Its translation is CSARALTSGGPEYF.